This TCR beta chain is from a study of T cells after yellow fever vaccination. From germline, CDR1 is MNHEY and CDR2 SMNVEV (reference sequence). The CDR3 is 14 amino acids. This clonotype was counted ten times or more. The junction departs from the called germline gene at one end, perhaps through a read error. TCRdb fed the 5' RACE reads into MiXCR, producing one record per CDR3 protein. The repertoire holds around 610,000 distinct CDR3 sequences, roughly 12% seen once, with 11% to 15% in the top ten. The sequence was obtained from a man aged 25-45 years who received the YFV17D yellow fever vaccine. Sample: PBMCs, taken on the day of the yellow fever booster vaccination. V is TRBV27 and J is TRBJ2-3; 8 nucleotides align to TRBD1. The CDR3 region has the DNA TGCGCCAGCAGCTCGACAGGGGGCACAGATACGCAGTATTTT. It translates to CASSSTGGTDTQYF.